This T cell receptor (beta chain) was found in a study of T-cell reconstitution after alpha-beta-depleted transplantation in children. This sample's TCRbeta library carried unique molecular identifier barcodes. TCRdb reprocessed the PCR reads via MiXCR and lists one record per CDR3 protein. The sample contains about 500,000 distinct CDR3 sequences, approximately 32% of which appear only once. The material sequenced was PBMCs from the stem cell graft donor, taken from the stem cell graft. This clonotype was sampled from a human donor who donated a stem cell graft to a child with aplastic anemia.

The CDR3 sequence: CASSPGTDYQPQHF. CDR3 nucleotide sequence: TGTGCCAGCAGCCCCGGGACGGATTATCAGCCCCAGCATTTT. The rearrangement joins TRBV12-3 or TRBV12-4 to TRBJ1-5, with D maybe TRBD1 (5 bases). This CDR3 has 14 amino acids. V shed 6 bases and J shed 5 bases, with 14 bases lying between them.